Sequencing of this T cell receptor (beta chain) was carried out in a study of blood T cell repertoires in COVID-19. Study details: The study drew acute and convalescent COVID-19 samples from the United States, Italy and Spain.

The CDR3 length is 14 residues. Per the germline V gene, CDR1 is SGHRS and CDR2 is YFSETQ. Trimming cost V 6 bases and J 3 bases, with 14 bases left between them. Profiled with immunoSEQ multiplex PCR; TCRdb holds only in-frame clones, not every one. This sample has some 350,000 clones; roughly 90% occur once, and the top ten carry around 7%. This sequence originates from a man younger than 30 with active or convalescent COVID-19. The chain is built from TRBV5-1 and TRBJ2-3, with D maybe TRBD2 (6 bases). Input material: peripheral blood. Here the CDR3 reads CASKVAGNTDTQYF. The CDR3 DNA reads TGCGCCAGCAAAGTCGCGGGAAATACAGATACGCAGTATTTT.